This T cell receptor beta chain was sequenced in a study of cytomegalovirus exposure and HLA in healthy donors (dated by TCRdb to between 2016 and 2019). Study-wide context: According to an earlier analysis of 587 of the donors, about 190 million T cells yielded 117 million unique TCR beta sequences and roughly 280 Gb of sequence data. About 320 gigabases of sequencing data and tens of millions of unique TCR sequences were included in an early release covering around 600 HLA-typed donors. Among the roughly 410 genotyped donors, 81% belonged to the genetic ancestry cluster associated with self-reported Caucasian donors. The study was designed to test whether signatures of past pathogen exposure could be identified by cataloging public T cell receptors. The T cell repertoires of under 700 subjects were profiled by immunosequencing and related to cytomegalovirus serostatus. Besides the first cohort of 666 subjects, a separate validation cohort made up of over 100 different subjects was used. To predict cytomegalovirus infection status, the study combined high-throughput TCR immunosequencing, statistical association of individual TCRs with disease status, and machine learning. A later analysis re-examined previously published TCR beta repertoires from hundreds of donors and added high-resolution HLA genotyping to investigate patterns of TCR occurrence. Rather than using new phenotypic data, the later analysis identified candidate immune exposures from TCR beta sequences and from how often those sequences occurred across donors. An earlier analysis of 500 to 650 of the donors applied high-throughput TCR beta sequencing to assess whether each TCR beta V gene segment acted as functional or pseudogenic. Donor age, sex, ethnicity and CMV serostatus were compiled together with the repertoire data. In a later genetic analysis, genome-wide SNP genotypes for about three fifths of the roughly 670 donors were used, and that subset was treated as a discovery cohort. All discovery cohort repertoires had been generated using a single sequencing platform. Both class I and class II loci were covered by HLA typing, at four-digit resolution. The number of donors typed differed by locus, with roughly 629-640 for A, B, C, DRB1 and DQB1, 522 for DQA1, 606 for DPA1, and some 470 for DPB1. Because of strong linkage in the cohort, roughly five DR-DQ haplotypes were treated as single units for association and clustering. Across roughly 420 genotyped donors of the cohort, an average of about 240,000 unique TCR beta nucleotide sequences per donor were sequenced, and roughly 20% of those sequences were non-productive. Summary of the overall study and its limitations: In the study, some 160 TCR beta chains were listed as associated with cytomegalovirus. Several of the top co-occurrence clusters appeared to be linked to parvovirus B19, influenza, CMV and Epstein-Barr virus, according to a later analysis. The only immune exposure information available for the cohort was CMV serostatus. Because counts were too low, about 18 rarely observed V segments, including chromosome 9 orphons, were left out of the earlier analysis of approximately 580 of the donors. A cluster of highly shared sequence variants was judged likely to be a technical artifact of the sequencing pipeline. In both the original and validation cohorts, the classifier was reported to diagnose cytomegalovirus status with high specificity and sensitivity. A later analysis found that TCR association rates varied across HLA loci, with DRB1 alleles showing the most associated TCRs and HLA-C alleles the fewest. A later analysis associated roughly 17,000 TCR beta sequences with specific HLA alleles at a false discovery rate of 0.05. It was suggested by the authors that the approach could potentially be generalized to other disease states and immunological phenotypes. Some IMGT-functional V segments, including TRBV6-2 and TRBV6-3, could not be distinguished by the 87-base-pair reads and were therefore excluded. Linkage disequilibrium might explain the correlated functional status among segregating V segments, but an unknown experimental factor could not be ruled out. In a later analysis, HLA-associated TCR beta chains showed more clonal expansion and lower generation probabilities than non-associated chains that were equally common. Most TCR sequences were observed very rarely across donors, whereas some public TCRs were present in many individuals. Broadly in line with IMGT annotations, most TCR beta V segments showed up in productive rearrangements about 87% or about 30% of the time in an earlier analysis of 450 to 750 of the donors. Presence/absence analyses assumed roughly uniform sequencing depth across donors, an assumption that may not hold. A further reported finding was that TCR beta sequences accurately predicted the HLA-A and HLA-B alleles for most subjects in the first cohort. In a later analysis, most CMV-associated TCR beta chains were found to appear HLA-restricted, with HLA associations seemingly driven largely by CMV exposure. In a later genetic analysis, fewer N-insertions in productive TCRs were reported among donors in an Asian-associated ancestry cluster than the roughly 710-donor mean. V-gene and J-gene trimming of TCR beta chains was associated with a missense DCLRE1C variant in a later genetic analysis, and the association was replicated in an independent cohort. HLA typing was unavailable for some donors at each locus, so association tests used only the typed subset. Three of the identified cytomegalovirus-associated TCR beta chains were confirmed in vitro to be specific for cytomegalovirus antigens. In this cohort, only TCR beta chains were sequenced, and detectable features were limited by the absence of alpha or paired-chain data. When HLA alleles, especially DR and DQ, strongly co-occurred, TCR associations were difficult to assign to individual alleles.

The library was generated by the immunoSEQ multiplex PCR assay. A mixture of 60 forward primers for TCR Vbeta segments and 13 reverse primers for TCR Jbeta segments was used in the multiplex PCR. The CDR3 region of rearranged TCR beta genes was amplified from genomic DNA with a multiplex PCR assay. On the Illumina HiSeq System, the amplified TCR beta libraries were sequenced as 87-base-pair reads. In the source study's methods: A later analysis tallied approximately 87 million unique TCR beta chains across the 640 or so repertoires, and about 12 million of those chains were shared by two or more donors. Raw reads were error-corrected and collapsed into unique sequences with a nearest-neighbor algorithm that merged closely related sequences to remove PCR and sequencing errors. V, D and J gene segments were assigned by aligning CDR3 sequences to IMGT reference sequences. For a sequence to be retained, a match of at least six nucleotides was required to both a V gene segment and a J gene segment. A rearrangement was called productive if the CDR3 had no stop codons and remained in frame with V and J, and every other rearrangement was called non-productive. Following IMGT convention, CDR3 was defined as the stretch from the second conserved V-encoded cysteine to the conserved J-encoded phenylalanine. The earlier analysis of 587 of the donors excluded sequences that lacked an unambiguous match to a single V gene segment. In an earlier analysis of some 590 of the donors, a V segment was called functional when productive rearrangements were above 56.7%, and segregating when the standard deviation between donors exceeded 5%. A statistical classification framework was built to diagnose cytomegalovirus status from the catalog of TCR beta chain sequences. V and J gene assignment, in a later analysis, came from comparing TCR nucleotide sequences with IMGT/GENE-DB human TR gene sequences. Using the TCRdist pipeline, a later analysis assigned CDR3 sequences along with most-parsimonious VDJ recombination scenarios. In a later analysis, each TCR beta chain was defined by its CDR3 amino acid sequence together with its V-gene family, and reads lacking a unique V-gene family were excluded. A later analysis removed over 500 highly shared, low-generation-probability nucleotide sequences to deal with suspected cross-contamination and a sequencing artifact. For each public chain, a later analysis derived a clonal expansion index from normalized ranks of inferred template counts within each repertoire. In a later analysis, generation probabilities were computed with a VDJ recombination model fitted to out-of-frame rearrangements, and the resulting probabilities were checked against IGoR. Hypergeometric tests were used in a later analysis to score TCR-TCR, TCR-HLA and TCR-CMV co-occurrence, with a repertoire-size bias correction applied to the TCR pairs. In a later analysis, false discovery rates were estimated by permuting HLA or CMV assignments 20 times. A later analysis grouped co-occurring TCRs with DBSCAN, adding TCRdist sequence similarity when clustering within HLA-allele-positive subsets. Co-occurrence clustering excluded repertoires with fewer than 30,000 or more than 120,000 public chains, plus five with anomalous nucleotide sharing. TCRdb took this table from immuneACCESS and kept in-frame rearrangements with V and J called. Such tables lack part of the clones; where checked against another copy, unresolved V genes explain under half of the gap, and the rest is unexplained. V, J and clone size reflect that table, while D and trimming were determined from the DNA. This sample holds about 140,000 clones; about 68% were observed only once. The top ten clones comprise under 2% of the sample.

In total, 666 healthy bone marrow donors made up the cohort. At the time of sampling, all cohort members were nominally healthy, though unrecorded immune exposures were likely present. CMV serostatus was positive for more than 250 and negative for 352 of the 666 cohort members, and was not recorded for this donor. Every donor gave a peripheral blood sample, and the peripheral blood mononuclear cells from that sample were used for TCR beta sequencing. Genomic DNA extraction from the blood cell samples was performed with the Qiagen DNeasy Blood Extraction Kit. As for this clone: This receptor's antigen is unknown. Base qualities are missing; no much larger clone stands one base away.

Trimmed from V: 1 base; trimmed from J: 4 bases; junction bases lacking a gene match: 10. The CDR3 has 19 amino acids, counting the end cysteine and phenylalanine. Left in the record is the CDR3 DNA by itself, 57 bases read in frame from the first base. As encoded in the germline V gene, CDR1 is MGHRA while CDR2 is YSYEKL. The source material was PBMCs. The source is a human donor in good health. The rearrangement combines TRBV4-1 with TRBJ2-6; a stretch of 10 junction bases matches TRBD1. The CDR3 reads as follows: CASSQGRGTGAWGANVLTF. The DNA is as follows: TGCGCCAGCAGCCAAGGAAGAGGGACAGGGGCTTGGGGGGCCAACGTCCTGACTTTC.